This T cell receptor beta chain comes out of a study of spatial heterogeneity in lung cancer. As to time point: blood at routine non-recurrence follow-up after resection. This clonotype was detected ten times or more. The CDR3 length is 14 residues. CDR1 is SGHAT and CDR2 is FQNNGV in the germline V gene. The ends lost 6 bases at V and 4 bases at J; junction bases unmatched: 4. TCRdb passed the 5' RACE reads through MiXCR, listing each CDR3 protein once. The table records just under 45,000 distinct CDR3 sequences, about 23% of them present only once. This sequence was found in a female donor with early-stage non-small cell lung cancer. Specimen: PBMCs, collected at follow-up. The chain is built from TRBV11-2 and TRBJ2-2, with TRBD2 matching 8 bases. The CDR3 region is CASRSGSVTGELFF. DNA for the CDR3: TGTGCCAGCAGGAGCGGGAGCGTCACCGGGGAGCTGTTTTTT.